A selection of T cell receptor beta chains follows, all from one sample in a study of T cell repertoires in cytomegalovirus infection. Each CDR3 protein is one row after TCRdb ran MiXCR on the reads. Of roughly 800,000 distinct CDR3 sequences in the sample, about 28% are singletons; the top ten hold over 10%. The antigens for these receptors are not known. Material: cultured CD8+ T cells from PBMCs, obtained from culture after CMV antigen stimulation. These receptors all stem from a human donor in good health (CMV status not recorded). Some clones in this sample may be carry-over from other donors' samples. Each CDR3 is given with its conserved first and last residue. The order of the fields is CDR3 protein, clone size, J gene, D gene, V gene. D genes are given only for firm matches. Only some rows state a clone size, as once, few, many or a class for expanded clones.

CDR3aa: CASSIAETGGHEAFF
abundance: -
j_gene: TRBJ1-1
d_gene: TRBD1
v_gene: TRBV19

CDR3aa: CASGLQGQSGNTIYF
abundance: many
j_gene: TRBJ1-3
d_gene: -
v_gene: TRBV12-3/TRBV12-4

CDR3aa: CASKAGGLDTQYF
abundance: -
j_gene: TRBJ2-3
d_gene: TRBD2
v_gene: TRBV6-5

CDR3aa: CASSLEAGGYYTEAFF
abundance: few
j_gene: TRBJ1-1
d_gene: -
v_gene: TRBV5-6

CDR3aa: CASSSSASYEQYF
abundance: -
j_gene: TRBJ2-7
d_gene: -
v_gene: TRBV7-2

CDR3aa: CASSSQTPGVGNEKLFF
abundance: many
j_gene: TRBJ1-4
d_gene: -
v_gene: TRBV7-9

CDR3aa: CASSFGIPRQGADHGRANTEAFF
abundance: -
j_gene: TRBJ1-1
d_gene: TRBD1
v_gene: TRBV12-3/TRBV12-4

CDR3aa: CASSIGVQAQYF
abundance: once
j_gene: TRBJ2-5
d_gene: -
v_gene: TRBV19

CDR3aa: CSARDRETGGDGYTF
abundance: -
j_gene: TRBJ1-2
d_gene: TRBD1
v_gene: TRBV20-1

CDR3aa: CSAEGSPRINEQFF
abundance: -
j_gene: TRBJ2-1
d_gene: -
v_gene: TRBV20-1